These 27 T cell receptor beta chains share one sample of origin, sequenced in a study of blood T cell repertoires in COVID-19. TCRdb keeps only in-frame clones here, not all; method: immunoSEQ multiplex PCR. The sample lists about 130,000 clones; more than 60% were seen once. Sequencing input: peripheral blood. The source is a woman between 65 and 79 years old with acute or convalescent COVID-19.

The rearrangement uses TRBV9 and TRBJ1-1; no clear D. With 1 base removed from V and 4 bases from J, the gap between germline ends came to 11 bases. From germline, CDR1 is SGDLS and CDR2 YYNGEE. The CDR3 is 14 amino acids. The CDR3 DNA is TGTGCCAGCAGCGTATCTTCCACGGGCACTGAAGCTTTCTTT. It yields the protein CASSVSSTGTEAFF.

In DNA form, the CDR3 reads TGCAGCGTTGAAGCCGATGGGACAGGTCAAAACATTCAGTACTTC. This translates into CSVEADGTGQNIQYF. The chain carries TRBV29-1 and TRBJ2-4; TRBD1 aligns across 8 bases. This CDR3 spans 15 amino acids. The V and J ends lost 1 base and 5 bases, in that order; junction bases with no gene match: 7. Per the germline V gene, CDR1 is SQVTM and CDR2 is ANQGSEA.

This clone was observed a few times. This sequence joins TRBV10-2 and TRBJ2-2; no clear D. Germline assignment: CDR1 WSHSY and CDR2 SAAADI. V lost 4 bases to trimming and J lost 0 bases, with 3 bases between them. This CDR3 has 13 amino acids. The CDR3 nucleotides are TGCGCCAGCAGTGCGTCGAACACCGGGGAGCTGTTTTTT. Protein product: CASSASNTGELFF.

This rearrangement joins TRBV9 to TRBJ1-2; 7 bases align to TRBD1. The CDR3 runs to 14 residues. V was clipped by 3 bases and J by 4 bases; unmatched bases: 6. The germline gives CDR1 SGDLS, CDR2 YYNGEE. CDR3 bases: TGTGCCAGCAGCGCGACGGGACAGTCCTATGGCTACACCTTC. Amino acid sequence: CASSATGQSYGYTF.

This clone was detected only a few times. The rearrangement joins TRBV5-8 to TRBJ2-4, with D possibly TRBD1 on 5 matching bases. Trimming took off 4 bases at V and 8 bases at J, with 16 bases between the two ends. This CDR3 is 14 amino acids long. Germline loops: CDR1 SGHTS, CDR2 YDEGEE. The CDR3 reads CASSDVGAVDIQYF. CDR3 in DNA: TGTGCCAGCAGCGACGTTGGGGCAGTGGACATTCAGTACTTC.

The chain has TRBV6-5 and TRBJ2-2; 10 nucleotides align to TRBD2. The CDR3 is made up of 15 amino acids. CDR1 and CDR2 (germline): MNHEY, SVGAGI. The J segment lost 6 bases and the V segment lost 6 bases, leaving 7 bases of the junction unmatched. The CDR3 loop is CASRNLAGDPGELFF. The DNA for the CDR3 is TGTGCCAGCAGGAACCTAGCGGGAGATCCCGGGGAGCTGTTTTTT.

V is TRBV18 and J is TRBJ1-5; D is possibly TRBD1 (6 bases). V dropped 2 bases and J dropped 0 bases, with 14 bases sitting between them. Germline V lookup: CDR1 KGHSH, CDR2 LQKENI. The CDR3 is made up of 17 amino acids. This chain's CDR3 is CASSPSGAPYSNQPQHF. As DNA, the CDR3 is TGTGCCAGCTCACCATCAGGGGCCCCATATAGCAATCAGCCCCAGCATTTT.

V gene TRBV4-2 combines with J gene TRBJ1-1; tentatively, D is TRBD1 (6 bases). This CDR3 has 17 residues. Between the trimmed V and J ends, which lost 4 bases and 5 bases, there was a span of 23 bases. From germline, CDR1 is LGHNA and CDR2 YNFKEQ. DNA for the CDR3: TGTGCCAGCAGCCGGACACAGGGTATGAACACTGGGACTGAAGCTTTCTTT. Its protein product is CASSRTQGMNTGTEAFF.

The chain links TRBV6-5 to TRBJ1-1; D gene unclear. Trimming cost V 0 bases and J 4 bases, with 12 bases left between them. The CDR3 runs 15 residues. Germline V lookup: CDR1 MNHEY, CDR2 SVGAGI. The CDR3 spells CASSYSREGGTEAFF. In nucleotides, the CDR3 is TGTGCCAGCAGTTACTCGAGGGAGGGCGGCACTGAAGCTTTCTTT.

This clone was seen only once. This chain links TRBV18 with TRBJ1-1; tentatively, D is TRBD1 (6 bases). The CDR3 sequence is 14 residues long. The ends were cut back, 2 bases at V and 1 base at J, with 8 bases in the middle. Germline V CDR1 and CDR2: KGHSH, LQKENI. CDR3 sequence (DNA): TGTGCCAGCTCACCAGGACAGACGAACACTGAAGCTTTCTTT. It encodes CASSPGQTNTEAFF.

The chain combines TRBV18 with TRBJ1-1, with 8 positions matching TRBD1. CDR1 is KGHSH, CDR2 LQKENI, per germline. After removal of 3 bases from V and 1 base from J, the junction contained 4 bases not matched to a gene. This CDR3 spans 15 amino acids. The CDR3, as DNA: TGTGCCAGCTCACCCAGGACAGGGTGGAACACTGAAGCTTTCTTT. Protein sequence: CASSPRTGWNTEAFF. Complete variable domain (other parts from reference TRBV18 and TRBJ1-1): NAGVMQNPRHLVRRRGQEARLRCSPMKGHSHVYWYRQLPEEGLKFMVYLQKENIIDESGMPKERFSAEFPKEGPSILRIQQVVRGDSAAYFCASSPRTGWNTEAFFGQGTRLTVV.

The rearrangement uses TRBV21-1 and TRBJ2-7; the table names TRBD1, a call not compared with the DNA. TRBV21-1 is classified as a pseudogene. This CDR3 region has 15 residues. DNA for the CDR3: TGTGCCAGCAGAAGTAGGGACAGTCTCTCCTACGAGCAGTACTTC. This gives the protein CASRSRDSLSYEQYF.

The gene calls are TRBV10-2 and TRBJ2-1; TRBD2 aligns across 7 bases. In germline, CDR1 is WSHSY, CDR2 SAAADI. The CDR3 length is 15 residues. Trimming cost V 1 base and J 5 bases; bases outside gene matches: 5. The CDR3 loop is CASSEFGGGNNEQFF. The CDR3 DNA is TGCGCCAGCAGTGAGTTTGGCGGGGGTAACAATGAGCAGTTCTTC.

This chain uses TRBV3-1 (or the pseudogene TRBV3-2) with TRBJ1-1; 8 bases are a match to TRBD1. V was clipped by 0 bases and J by 4 bases; unmatched bases: 7. Per germline, CDR1 LGHDT and CDR2 YNNKEL (reference sequence). This CDR3 is 16 amino acids long. The CDR3 sequence is CASSQDRTGGSTEAFF. The CDR3 region has the DNA TGTGCCAGCAGCCAAGATCGTACAGGGGGAAGCACTGAAGCTTTCTTT.

The V and J genes are TRBV19 and TRBJ2-5, with D possibly being TRBD2 (6 bases). V shed 3 bases and J shed 5 bases, with 10 bases lying between them. CDR1 and CDR2 from the germline V gene are LNHDA and SQIVND (reference sequence). CDR3 size: 13 residues. The chain's CDR3 is CASSMFGGETQYF. CDR3 coding DNA: TGTGCCAGTAGTATGTTTGGAGGGGAGACCCAGTACTTC.

The chain is built from TRBV6-6 and TRBJ1-2; 7 positions match TRBD1. CDR1 is MNHNY, CDR2 SVGAGI, per germline (reference sequence). The CDR3 is 14 amino acids. The J segment lost 5 bases and the V segment lost 0 bases, leaving 3 bases of the junction unmatched. This CDR3 is CASSYSAGGYGYTF. The CDR3 DNA sequence: TGTGCCAGCAGTTACTCGGCAGGGGGATATGGCTACACCTTC.

This clone came up a few times. This CDR3 reads CASKIAGVYEQYF. CDR3 coding DNA: TGTGCCAGCAAAATAGCGGGAGTCTACGAGCAGTACTTC. This sequence joins TRBV28 and TRBJ2-7; 9 bases fit TRBD2. Germline V gene sequence: CDR1 MDHEN, CDR2 SYDVKM. The CDR3 has 13 residues. Trimming removed 7 bases from V and 3 bases from J; junction bases left unmatched: 4.

The table lists this clone with a few counts. The chain employs TRBV6-5 and TRBJ1-2; the D is unclear. CDR1 MNHEY and CDR2 SVGAGI come from the germline V gene. The CDR3 runs 13 residues. V was shortened by 7 bases and J by 7 bases, with 16 bases between the two germline ends. This CDR3 reads CASIRSQSSGYTF. For the CDR3, the DNA is TGTGCCAGCATACGCTCCCAGTCTAGTGGCTACACCTTC.

This clone was seen a few times. The CDR3 sequence: CASSAGQGSYTF. The CDR3 coding sequence is TGCGCCAGCAGCGCCGGACAGGGCAGCTACACCTTC. The chain combines TRBV5-1 with TRBJ1-2; 8 bases are a match to TRBD1. Germline trimming cut 4 bases from V and 9 bases from J; bases unmatched to any gene: 5. The CDR3 is made up of 12 amino acids. Germline CDR1 and CDR2: SGHRS and YFSETQ.

This chain joins TRBV2 and TRBJ2-5, with TRBD1 identical over 8 bases. This CDR3 comprises 14 residues. Germline loops: CDR1 SNHLY, CDR2 FYNNEI. V lost 8 bases and J lost 2; bases outside the gene matches: 7. CDR3 in DNA: TGTGCCAGCGACAGACAGGGGCAACAAGAGACCCAGTACTTC. Translating it yields CASDRQGQQETQYF. The full variable domain, its missing parts supplied by reference TRBV2 and TRBJ2-5, is EPEVTQTPSHQVTQMGQEVILRCVPISNHLYFYWYRQILGQKVEFLVSFYNNEISEKSEIFDDQFSVERPDGSNFTLKIRSTKLEDSAMYFCASDRQGQQETQYFGPGTRLLVL.

The chain couples TRBV19 to TRBJ2-6; 9 positions agree with TRBD1. The CDR3 extends over 14 amino acids. Trimming cost V 5 bases and J 6 bases; bases outside gene matches: 2. CDR1 LNHDA and CDR2 SQIVND come from the germline V gene (reference sequence). The CDR3 here is CASSHRGPANVLTF. The CDR3 coding sequence is TGTGCCAGTAGTCACAGGGGGCCGGCCAACGTCCTGACTTTC.

The genes are TRBV5-1 and TRBJ2-3, with TRBD1 matching 9 bases. Germline lookup yields CDR1 SGHRS and CDR2 YFSETQ. The CDR3 is 16 amino acids. V dropped 3 bases and J dropped 4; count of bases not matched to a gene: 9. The CDR3 loop is CASSSTQGAYADTQYF. The CDR3 bases are TGCGCCAGCAGCTCCACACAGGGGGCGTACGCAGATACGCAGTATTTT.

The rearrangement joins TRBV6-4 to TRBJ1-6; unclear D gene. V dropped 4 bases and J dropped 2 bases, with 9 bases sitting between them. CDR3 length: 15 residues. CDR1 and CDR2 (germline): MRHNA, SNTAGT. This CDR3 reads CASSVRAPYNSPLHF. CDR3 sequence (DNA): TGTGCCAGCAGTGTGCGGGCCCCCTATAATTCACCCCTCCACTTT.

This clone was seen a few times. The chain is built from TRBV14 and TRBJ2-3; the D gene is possibly TRBD2 (6 bases). The CDR3 loop spans 16 amino acids. V lost 5 bases, J lost 2 bases, and 17 bases lay in between. Germline V lookup: CDR1 SGHDN, CDR2 FVKESK. This CDR3 reads CASSYRLVATTDTQYF. CDR3 nucleotide sequence: TGTGCCAGCAGCTATCGACTAGTCGCTACCACAGATACGCAGTATTTT.

The gene calls are TRBV19 and TRBJ1-4; no firm D call. Per the germline V gene, CDR1 is LNHDA and CDR2 is SQIVND (reference sequence). The CDR3 runs 12 residues. Trimming removed 4 bases at V and 13 bases at J, with 13 bases between. The CDR3 nucleotides are TGTGCCAGTAGTAAGGCCGGCGGATCACTGTTTTTT. It encodes CASSKAGGSLFF.

This sequence joins TRBV9 and TRBJ2-2; the D gene is possibly TRBD1 (6 bases). The CDR3 contains 16 residues. Germline loops: CDR1 SGDLS, CDR2 YYNGEE. With 0 bases removed from V and 5 bases from J, the gap between germline ends came to 14 bases. CDR3 protein: CASSVGRQGHTGELFF. CDR3 nucleotides: TGTGCCAGCAGCGTAGGTCGGCAGGGGCATACCGGGGAGCTGTTTTTT. Full variable domain (outside the CDR3, taken from reference TRBV9 and TRBJ2-2): DSGVTQTPKHLITATGQRVTLRCSPRSGDLSVYWYQQSLDQGLQFLIQYYNGEERAKGNILERFSAQQFPDLHSELNLSSLELGDSALYFCASSVGRQGHTGELFFGEGSRLTVL.

Only a few counts were recorded for this clone. The chain couples TRBV30 to TRBJ1-3, with D possibly TRBD1 on 5 matching bases. Trimming stripped 0 bases from V and 9 bases from J, with 9 bases between. The germline V gene has CDR1 GTSNPN and CDR2 SVGIG (reference sequence). The CDR3 sequence is 12 residues long. The CDR3 DNA sequence: TGTGCCTGGAGTGTACTAAGGGGCACCATATATTTT. It encodes CAWSVLRGTIYF.